The 22 T cell receptor beta chains below all came from one sample that was sequenced in a study of shared clonotypes between healthy human individuals. The method was immunoSEQ multiplex PCR; TCRdb's version includes in-frame clones alone and lacks a portion of them. The sample has approximately 500,000 clones, about 95% seen once. Specimen: naive CD4+ T cells sorted from blood. Sample subset: CD45RA+ positively selected. The receptors were sampled from a woman aged 25-40 years in good health.

The chain recombines TRBV7-9 with TRBJ2-1; possible D gene TRBD1, 6 bases. CDR1 is SEHNR and CDR2 is FQNEAQ in the germline V gene (reference sequence). V lost 4 bases, J lost 3 bases, and 16 bases lay in between. This CDR3 is 16 amino acids long. The CDR3 protein is CASSSPPGHGYNEQFF. The CDR3 DNA reads as TGTGCCAGCAGCTCGCCCCCGGGACATGGCTACAATGAGCAGTTCTTC.

The J gene is TRBJ2-7, the V gene TRBV28; the match to TRBD2 covers 13 bases. Germline assignment: CDR1 MDHEN and CDR2 SYDVKM. This CDR3 comprises 14 residues. V lost 10 bases to trimming and J lost 6 bases; unmatched junction nucleotides: 9. For the CDR3, the DNA is TGTGCCACCCGAAGGACTAGCGGGAGCTCCGAGCAGTACTTC. Its protein product is CATRRTSGSSEQYF.

This clone has a single count. The chain couples TRBV7-3 to TRBJ2-5, with D possibly matching TRBD1 (5 bases). The J call may not be correct, given that the DNA end is closer to TRBJ2-7. There are 14 residues in the CDR3. Germline V gene sequence: CDR1 SGHTA, CDR2 FQGTGA. Here the CDR3 DNA reads TGTGCCAGCAGCCCAGGGTCACCCCCCTACGAGCAGTACTTC. This translates into CASSPGSPPYEQYF.

This clone was found once. The gene calls are TRBV25-1 and TRBJ2-7, with D tentatively TRBD2 (6 bases). Per germline, CDR1 MGHDK and CDR2 SYGVNS. CDR3 length: 15 residues. The ends were cut back, 1 base at V and 5 bases at J, with 15 bases in the middle. This chain's CDR3 is CASSEFESEGNEQYF. The CDR3 DNA sequence: TGTGCCAGCAGTGAATTCGAGTCGGAGGGGAACGAGCAGTACTTC.

This clone was picked up one time. The chain recombines TRBV7-2 with TRBJ1-2, with D unclear. This CDR3 has 16 amino acids. CDR1 is SGHTA and CDR2 is FQGNSA in the germline V gene. The V end was cut by 1 base, the J end by 4 bases, with 16 bases between. The CDR3 region has the DNA TGTGCCAGCAGCTTAGGCCGGAGTTCGGAGGGCTATGGCTACACCTTC. Amino acids: CASSLGRSSEGYGYTF.

The rearrangement joins TRBV27 to TRBJ2-2; the match to TRBD2 covers 14 bases. V gave up 5 bases and J gave up 3 bases; unmatched junction bases: 8. The germline V gene encodes CDR1 MNHEY and CDR2 SMNVEV (reference sequence). There are 18 residues in the CDR3. CDR3 nucleotide sequence: TGTGCCAGCAGTACTCCGGGACTAGCGGGAGTGTACACCGGGGAGCTGTTTTTT. Translation gives CASSTPGLAGVYTGELFF.

This clone appeared a single time. The chain links TRBV5-8 to TRBJ1-5; D is ambiguous. Trimming stripped 1 base from V and 4 bases from J, with 12 bases between. The germline gives CDR1 SGHTS, CDR2 YDEGEE. This CDR3 is 15 amino acids long. CDR3 loop: CASSLFVSQNQPQHF. The CDR3 region has the DNA TGTGCCAGCAGCTTGTTCGTCAGCCAGAATCAGCCCCAGCATTTT.

This chain joins TRBV4-1 and TRBJ2-5; 8 nucleotides align to TRBD2. The germline V gene has CDR1 MGHRA and CDR2 YSYEKL. Trimming at V came to 4 bases and at J to 11 bases, leaving 18 bases not matched to a gene. The CDR3 is made up of 16 amino acids. CDR3 sequence: CASSPGLSSGQGRQYF. The DNA for the CDR3 is TGCGCCAGCAGCCCCGGTCTTTCTAGCGGGCAAGGTCGGCAGTACTTC.

The rearrangement joins TRBV5-1 to TRBJ2-3, with TRBD2 identical over 9 bases. Germline-derived CDR1 and CDR2 are SGHRS and YFSETQ. V shed 4 bases, J shed 0 bases, and the junction held 3 bases outside the gene matches. CDR3 length equals 15 residues. CDR3 in amino acids: CASSKTSGSTDTQYF. CDR3 DNA: TGCGCCAGCAGCAAGACTAGCGGAAGCACAGATACGCAGTATTTT.

The V and J genes are TRBV7-9 and TRBJ1-4; 7 bases are a match to TRBD1. CDR1 and CDR2 from the germline V gene are SEHNR and FQNEAQ (reference sequence). The trim removed 1 base at V and 6 bases at J, leaving 14 bases unmatched. The CDR3 contains 18 residues. The CDR3 sequence: CASSLVTLRRQGYEKLFF. The CDR3, as DNA: TGTGCCAGCAGCTTAGTAACTCTCCGGAGACAGGGTTATGAAAAACTGTTTTTT.

This sequence joins TRBV27 and TRBJ2-7; 9 bases map to TRBD2. The CDR3 contains 15 residues. Germline values: CDR1 MNHEY, CDR2 SMNVEV (reference sequence). With V trimmed by 6 bases and J by 3 bases, 9 bases remained unmatched. The CDR3 region is CASRKERGVIYEQYF. The CDR3 nucleotides read TGTGCCAGCAGGAAAGAGCGGGGGGTTATCTACGAGCAGTACTTC.

V is TRBV28 and J is TRBJ2-2, with TRBD1 as a possible D gene (6 bases). V was shortened by 7 bases and J by 4 bases, with 10 bases between the two germline ends. This CDR3 is 13 amino acids long. The germline CDR1 and CDR2 sequences are MDHEN and SYDVKM. Written as DNA, the CDR3 is TGTGCCAGCACCGACAGGCCCACCGGGGAGCTGTTTTTT. As protein: CASTDRPTGELFF.

V and J are TRBV5-1 and TRBJ2-5; D is ambiguous. The CDR3 has 15 amino acids. V lost 0 bases and J lost 1, with 10 bases in between. CDR1 SGHRS and CDR2 YFSETQ come from the germline V gene. The CDR3: CASSLVVGFQETQYF. In DNA, the CDR3 is TGCGCCAGCAGCTTGGTAGTGGGGTTCCAAGAGACCCAGTACTTC.

J is TRBJ1-1 and V is TRBV5-1, with D unresolved. Per the germline V gene, CDR1 is SGHRS and CDR2 is YFSETQ. CDR3 size: 14 residues. V lost 6 bases and J 3 bases, leaving 15 bases between the germline ends. The chain's CDR3 is CASTLSGRDTEAFF. The CDR3 DNA sequence: TGCGCCAGCACCCTCAGTGGTCGGGACACTGAAGCTTTCTTT.

This clone has just one count. The V and J genes are TRBV10-3 and TRBJ2-1, with 9 bases matching TRBD2. V lost 4 bases, J lost 4 bases, and 8 bases stayed unmatched. From germline, CDR1 is ENHRY and CDR2 SYGVKD. The CDR3 has 16 residues. CDR3 DNA sequence: TGTGCCATCAGTGTATTAGCGGGAGAGGGATACAATGAGCAGTTCTTC. Translating it yields CAISVLAGEGYNEQFF.

The rearrangement joins TRBV5-6 to TRBJ2-5; D not certain. The end of the DNA is better explained by TRBJ2-7, so the J call may be wrong. Germline CDR1 is SGHDT and CDR2 is YYEEEE. This CDR3 comprises 12 residues. The CDR3 region is CASSLASYEQYF. The CDR3 DNA follows: TGTGCCAGCAGCTTGGCCTCCTACGAGCAGTACTTC.

CDR3 nucleotides: TGCACCAGCAGCCAAGTTGGAGGGGGCTTTGGCACAGATACGCAGTATTTT. Its protein product is CTSSQVGGGFGTDTQYF. The chain has TRBV1 and TRBJ2-3; TRBD1, the table's D call, was not compared with the DNA. TRBV1 is noted as a pseudogene. There are 17 residues in the CDR3.

The CDR3 loop is CASSSIWTGVHQPQHF. For the CDR3, the DNA is TGTGCCAGCAGTTCGATTTGGACAGGCGTTCATCAGCCCCAGCATTTT. This chain connects TRBV6-5 to TRBJ1-5; TRBD1 matches at 7 bases. Trimming took 4 bases from V and 5 from J; bases not matched to a gene: 11. Germline loops: CDR1 MNHEY, CDR2 SVGAGI. The CDR3 sequence is 16 residues long.

This clone was seen once. Other DNA sequences of this sample code for an identical CDR3. The chain recombines TRBV11-3 with TRBJ2-7, with D perhaps TRBD1 (5 bases). V lost 1 base to trimming and J lost 1 base, with 5 bases between them. This CDR3 region has 13 residues. Germline loops: CDR1 SGHNT, CDR2 YENEEA. This CDR3 is CASSLGQSYEQYF. In DNA, the CDR3 is TGTGCCAGCAGCTTAGGACAGTCCTACGAGCAGTACTTC.

The rearrangement uses TRBV19 and TRBJ2-1; perhaps TRBD2 as D (5 bases). The ends were cut back, 5 bases at V and 8 bases at J, with 19 bases in the middle. The CDR3 has 15 amino acids. From germline, CDR1 is LNHDA and CDR2 SQIVND (reference sequence). For the CDR3, the DNA is TGTGCCAGTAGTCTCACCCCTGGGGAGAGCTATGAGCAGTTCTTC. This translates into CASSLTPGESYEQFF.

V gene TRBV13 combines with J gene TRBJ2-7; either TRBD1 or TRBD2 may supply D (7 bases each). There are 14 residues in the CDR3. Germline V CDR1 and CDR2: PRHDT, FYEKMQ (reference sequence). V lost 6 bases, J lost 2 bases, and 14 bases lay in between. The CDR3 DNA sequence: TGTGCCAGCAGAAAGTCAGGGGGGGCCTACGAGCAGTACTTC. Its translation: CASRKSGGAYEQYF.

The genes are TRBV6-5 and TRBJ2-7; D might be TRBD1 (6 bases). The CDR3 is 14 amino acids. Germline V CDR1 and CDR2: MNHEY, SVGAGI. The V end was cut by 2 bases, the J end by 3 bases, with 11 bases between. CDR3 loop: CASSYNRDNYEQYF. Written as DNA, the CDR3 is TGTGCCAGCAGTTACAACCGGGACAACTACGAGCAGTACTTC.